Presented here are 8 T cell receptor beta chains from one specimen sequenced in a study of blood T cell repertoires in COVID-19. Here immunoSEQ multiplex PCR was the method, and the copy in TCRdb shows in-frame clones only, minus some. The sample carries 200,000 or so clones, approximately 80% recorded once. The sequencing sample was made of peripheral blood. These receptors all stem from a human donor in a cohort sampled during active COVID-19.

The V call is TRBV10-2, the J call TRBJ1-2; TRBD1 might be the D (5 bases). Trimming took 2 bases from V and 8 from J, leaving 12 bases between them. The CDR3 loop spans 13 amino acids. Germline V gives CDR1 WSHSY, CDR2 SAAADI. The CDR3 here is CASSEGGVRGYTF. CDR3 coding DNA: TGCGCCAGCAGTGAGGGGGGGGTGAGGGGCTACACCTTC.

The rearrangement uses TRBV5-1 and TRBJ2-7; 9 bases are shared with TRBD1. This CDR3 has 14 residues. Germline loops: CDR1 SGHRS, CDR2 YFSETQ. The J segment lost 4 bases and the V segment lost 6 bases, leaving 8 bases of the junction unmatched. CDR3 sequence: CASTPGQGPYEQYF. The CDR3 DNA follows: TGCGCCAGCACCCCGGGACAGGGACCTTACGAGCAGTACTTC. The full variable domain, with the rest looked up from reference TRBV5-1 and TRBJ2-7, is KAGVTQTPRYLIKTRGQQVTLSCSPISGHRSVSWYQQTPGQGLQFLFEYFSETQRNKGNFPGRFSGRQFSNSRSEMNVSTLELGDSALYLCASTPGQGPYEQYFGPGTRLTVT.

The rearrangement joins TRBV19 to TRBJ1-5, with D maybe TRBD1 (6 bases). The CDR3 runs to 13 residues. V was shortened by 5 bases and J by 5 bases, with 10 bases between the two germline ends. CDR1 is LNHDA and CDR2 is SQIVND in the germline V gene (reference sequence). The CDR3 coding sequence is TGTGCCAGTAGTGCCTACAGGGATCAGCCCCAGCATTTT. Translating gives CASSAYRDQPQHF.

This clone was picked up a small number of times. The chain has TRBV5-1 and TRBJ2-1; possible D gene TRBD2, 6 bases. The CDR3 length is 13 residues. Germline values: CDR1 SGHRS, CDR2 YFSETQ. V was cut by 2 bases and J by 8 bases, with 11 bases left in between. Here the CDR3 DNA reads TGCGCCAGCAGCTTAGGGTCGGGGGATGAGCAGTTCTTC. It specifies CASSLGSGDEQFF.

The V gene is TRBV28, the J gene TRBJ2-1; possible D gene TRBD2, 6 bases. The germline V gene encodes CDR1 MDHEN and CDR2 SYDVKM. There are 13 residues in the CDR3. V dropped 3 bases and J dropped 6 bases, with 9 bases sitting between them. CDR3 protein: CASSLRLVNEQFF. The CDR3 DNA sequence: TGTGCCAGCAGTTTGAGACTAGTCAATGAGCAGTTCTTC.

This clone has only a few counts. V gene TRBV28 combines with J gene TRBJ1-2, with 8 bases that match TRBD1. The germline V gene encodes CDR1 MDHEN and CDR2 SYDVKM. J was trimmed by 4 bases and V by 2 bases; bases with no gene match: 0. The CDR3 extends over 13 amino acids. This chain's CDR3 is CASSLDRGYGYTF. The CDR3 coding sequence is TGTGCCAGCAGTTTAGACAGGGGCTATGGCTACACCTTC.

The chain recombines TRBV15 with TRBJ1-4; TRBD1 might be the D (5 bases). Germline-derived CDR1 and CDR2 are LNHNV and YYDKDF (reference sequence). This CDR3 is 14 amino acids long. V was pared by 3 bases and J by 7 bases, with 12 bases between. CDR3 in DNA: TGTGCCACCAGCAGGTCAGGACAACCTGAAAAACTGTTTTTT. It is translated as CATSRSGQPEKLFF.

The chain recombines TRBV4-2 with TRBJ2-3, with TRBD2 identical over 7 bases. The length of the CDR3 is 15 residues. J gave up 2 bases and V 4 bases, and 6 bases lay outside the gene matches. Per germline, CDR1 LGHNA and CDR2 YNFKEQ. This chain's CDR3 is CASSPASGYTDTQYF. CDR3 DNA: TGTGCCAGCAGCCCCGCTAGCGGATACACAGATACGCAGTATTTT.